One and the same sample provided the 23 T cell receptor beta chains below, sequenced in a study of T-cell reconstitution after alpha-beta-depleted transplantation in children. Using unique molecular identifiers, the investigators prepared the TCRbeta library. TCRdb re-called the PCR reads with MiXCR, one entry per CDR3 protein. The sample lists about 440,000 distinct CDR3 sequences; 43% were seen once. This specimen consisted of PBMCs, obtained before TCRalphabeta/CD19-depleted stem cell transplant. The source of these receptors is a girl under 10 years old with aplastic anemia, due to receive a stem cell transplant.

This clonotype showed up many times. CDR3 nucleotides: TGTGCCAGCAGCGTAGCCGGCAGCGGGGGCACTGAAGCTTTCTTT. Translation gives CASSVAGSGGTEAFF. The V gene is TRBV9, the J gene TRBJ1-1; possibly TRBD1 for D (5 bases). The CDR3 runs 15 residues. V gave up 0 bases and J gave up 4 bases, with 13 bases separating them. The V gene's germline CDR1 is SGDLS and CDR2 YYNGEE.

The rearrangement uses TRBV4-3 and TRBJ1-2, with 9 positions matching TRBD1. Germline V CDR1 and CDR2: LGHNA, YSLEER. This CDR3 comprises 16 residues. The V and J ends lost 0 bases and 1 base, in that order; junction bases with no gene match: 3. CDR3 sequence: CASSQERTGVNYGYTF. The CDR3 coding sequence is TGCGCCAGCAGCCAAGAAAGGACAGGGGTTAACTATGGCTACACCTTC.

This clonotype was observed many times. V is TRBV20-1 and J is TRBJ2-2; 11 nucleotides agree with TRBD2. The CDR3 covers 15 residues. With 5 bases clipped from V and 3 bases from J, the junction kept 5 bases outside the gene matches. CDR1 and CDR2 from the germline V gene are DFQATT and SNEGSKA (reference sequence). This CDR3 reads CSAAGLAAYTGELFF. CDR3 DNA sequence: TGCAGTGCTGCGGGACTAGCGGCCTACACCGGGGAGCTGTTTTTT.

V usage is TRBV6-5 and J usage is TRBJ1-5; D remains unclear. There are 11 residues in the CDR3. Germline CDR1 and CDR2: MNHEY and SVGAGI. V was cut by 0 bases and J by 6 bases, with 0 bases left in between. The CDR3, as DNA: TGTGCCAGCAGTTACTCTCAGCCCCAGCATTTT. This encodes CASSYSQPQHF.

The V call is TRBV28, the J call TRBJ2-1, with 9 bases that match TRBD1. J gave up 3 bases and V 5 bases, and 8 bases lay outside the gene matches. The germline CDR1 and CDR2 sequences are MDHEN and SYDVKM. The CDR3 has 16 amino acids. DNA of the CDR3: TGTGCCAGCAGTCCCCTCAGGGGACAGGGCTACAATGAGCAGTTCTTC. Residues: CASSPLRGQGYNEQFF.

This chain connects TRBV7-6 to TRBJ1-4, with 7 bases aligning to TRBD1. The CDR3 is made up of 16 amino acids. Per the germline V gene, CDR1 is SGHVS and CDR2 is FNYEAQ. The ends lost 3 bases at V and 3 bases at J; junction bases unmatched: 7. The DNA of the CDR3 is TGTGCCAGCAGCTTTACGACAGGGCTACCTAATGAAAAACTGTTTTTT. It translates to CASSFTTGLPNEKLFF.

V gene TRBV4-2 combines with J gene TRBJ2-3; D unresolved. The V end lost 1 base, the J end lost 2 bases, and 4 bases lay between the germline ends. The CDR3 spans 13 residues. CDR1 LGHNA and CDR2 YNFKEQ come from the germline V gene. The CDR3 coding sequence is TGTGCCAGCAGCCAAGGAAACACAGATACGCAGTATTTT. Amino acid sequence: CASSQGNTDTQYF.

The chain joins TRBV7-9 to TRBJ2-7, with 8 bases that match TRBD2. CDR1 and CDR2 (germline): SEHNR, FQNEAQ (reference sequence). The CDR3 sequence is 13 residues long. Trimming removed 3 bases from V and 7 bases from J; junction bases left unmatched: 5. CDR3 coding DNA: TGTGCCAGCAGCTTTCGAGCGGGGGATGAGCAGTACTTC. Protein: CASSFRAGDEQYF.

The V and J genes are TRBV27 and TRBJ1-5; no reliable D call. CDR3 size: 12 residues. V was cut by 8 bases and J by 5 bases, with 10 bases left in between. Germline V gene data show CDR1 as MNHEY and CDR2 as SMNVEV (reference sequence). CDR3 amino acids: CASGQAHQPQHF. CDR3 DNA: TGTGCCAGCGGTCAGGCTCATCAGCCCCAGCATTTT.

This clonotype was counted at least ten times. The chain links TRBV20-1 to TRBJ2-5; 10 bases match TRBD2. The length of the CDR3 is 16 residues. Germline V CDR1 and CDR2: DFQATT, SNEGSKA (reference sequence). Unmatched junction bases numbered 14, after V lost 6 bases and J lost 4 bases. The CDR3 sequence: CSALGTSGIVRETQYF. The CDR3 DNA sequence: TGCAGTGCCCTGGGCACTAGCGGGATCGTAAGAGAGACCCAGTACTTC.

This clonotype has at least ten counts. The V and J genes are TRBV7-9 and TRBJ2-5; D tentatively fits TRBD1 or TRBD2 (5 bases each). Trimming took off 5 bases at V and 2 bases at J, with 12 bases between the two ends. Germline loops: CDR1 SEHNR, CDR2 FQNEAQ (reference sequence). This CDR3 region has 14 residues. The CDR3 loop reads CASSRGDGQETQYF. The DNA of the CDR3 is TGTGCCAGCAGCCGAGGGGACGGACAAGAGACCCAGTACTTC.

In nucleotides, the CDR3 is TGTGCCAGCAGCCTAACTAGCGTAACCTACAATGAGCAGTTCTTC. Translated: CASSLTSVTYNEQFF. This chain links TRBV7-9 with TRBJ2-1, with 7 bases lining up with TRBD2. Germline loops: CDR1 SEHNR, CDR2 FQNEAQ (reference sequence). V shed 5 bases and J 2 bases; nucleotides not matched to a gene: 6. This CDR3 comprises 15 residues.

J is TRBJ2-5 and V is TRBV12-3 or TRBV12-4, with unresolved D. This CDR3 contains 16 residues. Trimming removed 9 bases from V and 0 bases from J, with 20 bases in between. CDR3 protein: CASKGIGVWYQETQYF. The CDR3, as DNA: TGTGCCAGTAAAGGGATTGGGGTTTGGTACCAAGAGACCCAGTACTTC.

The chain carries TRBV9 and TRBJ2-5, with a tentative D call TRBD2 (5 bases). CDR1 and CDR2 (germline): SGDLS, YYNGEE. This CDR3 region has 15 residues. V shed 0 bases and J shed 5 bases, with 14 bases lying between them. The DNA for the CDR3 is TGTGCCAGCAGCGTAGGACTCCGAAGAGGGGAGACCCAGTACTTC. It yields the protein CASSVGLRRGETQYF. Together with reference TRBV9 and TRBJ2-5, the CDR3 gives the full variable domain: DSGVTQTPKHLITATGQRVTLRCSPRSGDLSVYWYQQSLDQGLQFLIQYYNGEERAKGNILERFSAQQFPDLHSELNLSSLELGDSALYFCASSVGLRRGETQYFGPGTRLLVL.

The CDR3 is CASAGTILETQYF. CDR3 bases: TGTGCCAGTGCCGGGACCATTTTAGAGACCCAGTACTTC. This rearrangement joins TRBV18 to TRBJ2-5; tentatively, D is TRBD1 or TRBD2 (5 bases each). V was clipped by 9 bases and J by 4 bases, with 15 bases between them. The CDR3 extends over 13 amino acids. Germline CDR1 and CDR2: KGHSH and LQKENI.

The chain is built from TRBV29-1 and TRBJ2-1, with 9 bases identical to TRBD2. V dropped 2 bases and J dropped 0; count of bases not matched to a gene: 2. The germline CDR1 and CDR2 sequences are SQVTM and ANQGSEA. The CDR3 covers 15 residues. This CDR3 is CSVEKREDSYNEQFF. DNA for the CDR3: TGCAGCGTTGAAAAGCGGGAGGACTCCTACAATGAGCAGTTCTTC.

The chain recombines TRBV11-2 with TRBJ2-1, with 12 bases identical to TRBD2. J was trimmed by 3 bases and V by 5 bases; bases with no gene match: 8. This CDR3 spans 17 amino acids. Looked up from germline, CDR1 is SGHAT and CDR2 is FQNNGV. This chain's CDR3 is CASSPRLAGDIYNEQFF. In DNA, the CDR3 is TGTGCCAGCAGCCCCCGACTAGCGGGGGATATCTACAATGAGCAGTTCTTC.

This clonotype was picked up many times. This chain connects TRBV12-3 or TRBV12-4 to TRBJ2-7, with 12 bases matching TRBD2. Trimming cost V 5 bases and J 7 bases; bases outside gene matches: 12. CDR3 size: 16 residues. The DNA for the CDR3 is TGTGCCAGCAGTCCGCCCGCTAGCGGGAGGGCCCGAGAGCAGTACTTC. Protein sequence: CASSPPASGRAREQYF.

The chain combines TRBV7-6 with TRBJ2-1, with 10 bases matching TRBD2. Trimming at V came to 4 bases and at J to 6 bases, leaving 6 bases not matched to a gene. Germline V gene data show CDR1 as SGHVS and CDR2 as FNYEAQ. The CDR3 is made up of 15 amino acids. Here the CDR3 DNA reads TGTGCCAGCAGCTACACTAGCGGGACCCTCAATGAGCAGTTCTTC. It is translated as CASSYTSGTLNEQFF.

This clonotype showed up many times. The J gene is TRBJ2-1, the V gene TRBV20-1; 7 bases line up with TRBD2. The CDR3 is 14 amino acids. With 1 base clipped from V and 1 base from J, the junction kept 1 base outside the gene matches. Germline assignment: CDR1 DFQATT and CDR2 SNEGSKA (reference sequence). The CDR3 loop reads CSARVGRSYNEQFF. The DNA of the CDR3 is TGCAGTGCTAGAGTCGGGAGGTCCTACAATGAGCAGTTCTTC.

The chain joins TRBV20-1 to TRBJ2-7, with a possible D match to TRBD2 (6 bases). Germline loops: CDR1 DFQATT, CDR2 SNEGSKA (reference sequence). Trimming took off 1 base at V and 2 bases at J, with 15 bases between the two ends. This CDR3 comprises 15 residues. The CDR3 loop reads CSARAASASPYEQYF. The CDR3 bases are TGCAGTGCTAGAGCGGCTAGCGCATCACCCTACGAGCAGTACTTC.

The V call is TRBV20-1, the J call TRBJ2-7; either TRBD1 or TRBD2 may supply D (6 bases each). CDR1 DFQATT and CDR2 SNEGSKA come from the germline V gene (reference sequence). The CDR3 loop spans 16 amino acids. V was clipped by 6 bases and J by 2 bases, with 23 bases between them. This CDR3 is CSAIEAGHLIPYEQYF. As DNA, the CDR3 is TGCAGTGCCATAGAGGCGGGACACCTGATTCCCTACGAGCAGTACTTC.

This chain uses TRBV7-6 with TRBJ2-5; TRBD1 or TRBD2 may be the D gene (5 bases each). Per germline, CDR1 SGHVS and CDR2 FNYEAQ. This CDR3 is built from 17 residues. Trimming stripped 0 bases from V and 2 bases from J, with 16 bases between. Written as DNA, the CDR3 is TGTGCCAGCAGCTTAGCGCCCCCGGGACGCCTACAAGAGACCCAGTACTTC. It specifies CASSLAPPGRLQETQYF. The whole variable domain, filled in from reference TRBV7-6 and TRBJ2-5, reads GAGVSQSPRYKVTKRGQDVALRCDPISGHVSLYWYRQALGQGPEFLTYFNYEAQQDKSGLPNDRFSAERPEGSISTLTIQRTEQRDSAMYRCASSLAPPGRLQETQYFGPGTRLLVL.